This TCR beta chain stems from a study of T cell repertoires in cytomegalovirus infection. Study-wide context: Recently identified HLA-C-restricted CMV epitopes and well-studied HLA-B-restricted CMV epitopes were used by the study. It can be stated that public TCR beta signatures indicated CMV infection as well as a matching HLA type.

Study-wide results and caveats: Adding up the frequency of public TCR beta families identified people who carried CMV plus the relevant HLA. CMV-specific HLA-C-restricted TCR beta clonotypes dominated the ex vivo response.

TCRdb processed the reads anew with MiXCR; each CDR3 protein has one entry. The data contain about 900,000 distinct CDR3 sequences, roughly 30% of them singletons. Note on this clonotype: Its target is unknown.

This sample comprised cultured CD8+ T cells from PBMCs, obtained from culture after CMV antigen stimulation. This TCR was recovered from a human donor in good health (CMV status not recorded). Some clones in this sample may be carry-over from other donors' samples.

The CDR3 nucleotides are TGTGCCAGCAGTGAATCCCCTACCGGGACATCCACCTACAATGAGCAGTTCTTC. Its protein is CASSESPTGTSTYNEQFF. The chain has TRBV6-1 and TRBJ2-1; D is perhaps TRBD1 (6 bases). This CDR3 spans 18 amino acids. Trimming removed 2 bases at V and 2 bases at J, with 19 bases between. Germline V CDR1 and CDR2: MNHNS, SASEGT.